This T cell receptor beta chain was captured by sequencing in a study of radiation and T cells in renal cell carcinoma. Here immunoSEQ multiplex PCR was the method, and the copy in TCRdb shows in-frame clones only, minus some. The repertoire includes 90,000 to 100,000 clones, approximately 82% of them detected once, and about 7.2% sits in the top ten. Stated time point: blood 4 weeks post-SBRT, at nephrectomy. The treatment is: 15 Gy SBRT to primary tumor, nephrectomy 4 weeks later. Nephrectomy followed 15 Gy stereotactic body radiation by 4 weeks. Radiation-treated patients gave blood at baseline, week 2 and week 4. The starting material was blood, obtained from a patient whose treatment included radiotherapy and nephrectomy. This TCR derives from a man aged 60 to 75 with renal cell carcinoma.

CDR3 sequence (DNA): TGTGCCAGCAGTGACTCCGGGACAGGAACCTACGAGCAGTACTTC. Translated, it gives CASSDSGTGTYEQYF. The chain combines TRBV6-4 with TRBJ2-7; 8 bases match TRBD1. CDR3 size: 15 residues. With 0 bases clipped from V and 2 bases from J, the junction kept 3 bases outside the gene matches. Germline CDR1 and CDR2: MRHNA and SNTAGT.